The clone carrying this T cell receptor beta chain was observed many times. Its specificity is not known. Researchers amplified the TCR beta CDR3 regions from RNA transcripts. Primed by the HTBI set, a first-round RT-PCR was run on the TCR CDR3. TCRdb re-called the multiplex PCR reads through MiXCR, storing one row per CDR3 protein. The table has around 700,000 distinct CDR3 sequences, about 17% seen once; the top ten hold 16%. These data belong to a study of T cells in Graves' hyperthyroidism and ophthalmopathy. Across the whole study: Before treatment of any kind, peripheral blood was taken at initial diagnosis.

The CDR3 covers 14 residues. Trimming took 5 bases from V and 1 from J, leaving 11 bases between them. General observations from the study: Most thyroid clonotypes expanded above 0.001 appeared in blood too.

This TCR derives from a woman aged 45-60 years with Graves' hyperthyroidism that later progressed to Graves' ophthalmopathy. The sequencing input was blood. The rearrangement uses TRBV12-3 or TRBV12-4 and TRBJ1-1; D unclear. CDR3 sequence: CASSPIPPNTEAFF. The DNA for the CDR3 is TGTGCCAGCAGTCCCATCCCCCCGAACACTGAAGCTTTCTTT.